This entry concerns a single T cell receptor (beta chain). This entry comes from a study of T cell changes during pregnancy in multiple sclerosis. TCRdb's copy holds only in-frame clones and misses some; the assay was immunoSEQ multiplex PCR. This table holds 90,000 to 100,000 clones, 92% found once. CDR3 length: 16 residues. Trimming cost V 3 bases and J 7 bases, with 16 bases left between them. CDR1 MGHDK and CDR2 SYGVNS come from the germline V gene. The sample in question was peripheral blood, obtained in the first trimester of pregnancy. The receptor comes from a female donor with multiple sclerosis, enrolled in a pregnancy study. The chain uses TRBV25-1 and TRBJ1-6; the D is unclear. CDR3 nucleotides: TGTGCCAGCAGTGACCATCGCGGTTCTTGGAATTCACCCCTCCACTTT. Residues: CASSDHRGSWNSPLHF.